This note documents a single TCR beta chain sequence. This record belongs to a study of shared clonotypes between healthy human individuals. Data came from immunoSEQ multiplex PCR; TCRdb stores just in-frame clones and leaves some out. The sample carries more than 2,000,000 clones, more than 90% recorded once. This CDR3 comprises 17 residues. V was trimmed by 3 bases and J by 0 bases, leaving 16 bases between them. The germline V gene encodes CDR1 SGHRS and CDR2 YFSETQ. Sequenced material: naive CD4+ T cells sorted from blood. Regarding subset: CD45RA+ positively selected. The chain links TRBV5-1 to TRBJ2-1; D could derive from TRBD1 or TRBD2 (5 bases each). The TCR was taken from a young man in good health. CDR3 residues: CASSSGSMSFSYNEQFF. Here the CDR3 DNA reads TGCGCCAGCAGCTCAGGGAGTATGTCATTCTCCTACAATGAGCAGTTCTTC. The complete variable domain, with remaining parts taken from reference TRBV5-1 and TRBJ2-1, reads KAGVTQTPRYLIKTRGQQVTLSCSPISGHRSVSWYQQTPGQGLQFLFEYFSETQRNKGNFPGRFSGRQFSNSRSEMNVSTLELGDSALYLCASSSGSMSFSYNEQFFGPGTRLTVL.